This T cell receptor (beta chain) is from a study of blood T cell repertoires in COVID-19. At the level of the study: T cells, B-cell-depleted T cells, or PBMCs provided the cDNA or gDNA that served as material.

Germline values: CDR1 LNHDA, CDR2 SQIVND (reference sequence). The CDR3 runs 13 residues. V was shortened by 1 base and J by 7 bases, with 9 bases between the two germline ends. TCRdb's copy holds only in-frame clones and misses some; the assay was immunoSEQ multiplex PCR. Among fewer than 250,000 clones, nearly 90% were seen once, and the ten largest hold 6.2%. The sequencing sample was made of peripheral blood. The receptor was derived from a woman in her forties who had recovered from COVID-19. V is TRBV19 and J is TRBJ2-3; no firm D call. This CDR3 is CASSIVQSYTQYF. The CDR3 DNA is TGTGCCAGTAGTATAGTCCAGTCGTATACGCAGTATTTT. The whole variable domain, remainder taken from reference TRBV19 and TRBJ2-3, is DGGITQSPKYLFRKEGQNVTLSCEQNLNHDAMYWYRQDPGQGLRLIYYSQIVNDFQKGDIAEGYSVSREKKESFPLTVTSAQKNPTAFYLCASSIVQSYTQYFGPGTRLTVL.